Below are 14 T cell receptor beta chains sequenced from a single sample in a study of T cells after yellow fever vaccination. TCRdb recomputed calls from the 5' RACE reads with MiXCR, one row per CDR3 protein. The sample consists of a few hundred thousand distinct CDR3 sequences, around 10% of them appearing once. This sample comprised PBMCs, obtained on the day of the first yellow fever vaccination. These receptors originate from a man aged 18 to 29 who received the YFV17D yellow fever vaccine.

The chain is built from TRBV7-8 and TRBJ1-1; tentative D call: TRBD1 (5 bases). Trimming removed 1 base at V and 0 bases at J, with 18 bases between. Germline V gene lookup returns CDR1 SGHVS and CDR2 FQNEAQ. This CDR3 has 18 residues. CDR3: CASSLVGGRGALNTEAFF. The CDR3, as DNA: TGTGCCAGCAGCTTAGTAGGAGGGCGTGGGGCCTTGAACACTGAAGCTTTCTTT.

A few counts support this clonotype. The rearrangement links TRBV20-1 to TRBJ1-1; D is ambiguous. V lost 0 bases and J lost 4, with 15 bases in between. CDR1 and CDR2 from the germline V gene are DFQATT and SNEGSKA (reference sequence). CDR3 length: 15 amino acids. The CDR3 is CSARDRDGSGTEAFF. The DNA for the CDR3 is TGCAGTGCTAGAGACCGAGATGGATCCGGCACTGAAGCTTTCTTT.

This clonotype was detected ten times or more. This sequence joins TRBV4-3 and TRBJ1-2; no clear D gene. The germline V and J ends were trimmed by 4 bases and 6 bases, with 12 bases remaining between them. Looked up from germline, CDR1 is LGHNA and CDR2 is YSLEER. The CDR3 loop spans 13 amino acids. The CDR3: CASSPQLGNGYTF. DNA of the CDR3: TGCGCCAGCAGCCCCCAGTTGGGGAATGGCTACACCTTC.

The chain recombines TRBV20-1 with TRBJ2-7; perhaps TRBD1 as D (6 bases). There are 12 residues in the CDR3. CDR1 DFQATT and CDR2 SNEGSKA come from the germline V gene (reference sequence). The germline V and J ends were trimmed by 5 bases and 2 bases, with 10 bases remaining between them. CDR3 sequence reads: CSAPRDTYEQYF. CDR3 nucleotides: TGCAGTGCTCCCCGGGACACCTACGAGCAGTACTTC.

The chain links TRBV6-2 or TRBV6-3 to TRBJ1-1; D remains unclear. Germline assignment: CDR1 MNHEY and CDR2 SVGEGT. V was pared by 8 bases and J by 0 bases, with 13 bases between. This CDR3 comprises 14 residues. As DNA, the CDR3 is TGTGCCAGCGGGTTACCTCTAATGAACACTGAAGCTTTCTTT. Amino acids: CASGLPLMNTEAFF.

This clonotype has more than one count but fewer than ten. The CDR3 reads CATTADRGPYEQYF. In DNA, the CDR3 is TGTGCCACCACCGCCGACAGGGGCCCCTACGAGCAGTACTTC. The chain joins TRBV15 to TRBJ2-7; 8 bases fit TRBD1. There are 14 residues in the CDR3. Germline CDR1 reads LNHNV; CDR2 reads YYDKDF (reference sequence). Trimming removed 7 bases from V and 2 bases from J; junction bases left unmatched: 7.

This clonotype has ten or more counts. This chain uses TRBV12-3 or TRBV12-4 with TRBJ1-2, with D possibly TRBD1 on 5 matching bases. This CDR3 contains 13 residues. V gave up 1 base and J gave up 5 bases, with 8 bases separating them. In DNA, the CDR3 is TGTGCCAGCAGTTTAGGGCCAGGGTATGGCTACACCTTC. Encoded protein: CASSLGPGYGYTF.

V gene TRBV20-1 combines with J gene TRBJ2-3, with 10 bases identical to TRBD2. J lost 0 bases, V lost 6 bases, and 6 bases had no gene match. The CDR3 runs to 15 residues. Germline CDR1 and CDR2: DFQATT and SNEGSKA (reference sequence). This CDR3 is CSAGSGGYSTDTQYF. The CDR3 DNA is TGCAGTGCCGGTAGCGGGGGGTACAGCACAGATACGCAGTATTTT.

Concerning this clonotype: This clone may be a read error of a much larger clone one base away. The rearrangement uses TRBV28 and TRBJ2-4, with D hard to call. The CDR3 contains 13 residues. Germline V lookup: CDR1 MDHEN, CDR2 SYDVKM. The CDR3 sequence is CACSPDRENIQYF. DNA of the CDR3: TGTGCCTGCAGCCCGGACCGCGAAAACATTCAGTACTTC.

This clonotype was seen a few times. The chain recombines TRBV5-6 with TRBJ2-2; TRBD2 is a possible D gene (6 bases). CDR1 and CDR2 from the germline V gene are SGHDT and YYEEEE. Between the trimmed V and J ends, which lost 0 bases and 4 bases, there was a span of 13 bases. The CDR3 covers 16 residues. In DNA, the CDR3 is TGTGCCAGCAGCTTGGCGACTAGTAGTGTCACCGGGGAGCTGTTTTTT. It yields the protein CASSLATSSVTGELFF.

V gene TRBV29-1 combines with J gene TRBJ1-2; D remains ambiguous. The germline gives CDR1 SQVTM, CDR2 ANQGSEA. CDR3 length: 13 residues. Trimming removed 7 bases from V and 6 bases from J, with 18 bases in between. The CDR3 DNA is TGCAGCGCCGCTAGGGCGCACGGCGATGGCTACACCTTC. Protein product: CSAARAHGDGYTF.

This clonotype has at least ten counts. The V gene is TRBV5-5, the J gene TRBJ2-1, with 11 bases fitting TRBD2. Germline V gives CDR1 SGHKS, CDR2 YYEKEE (reference sequence). The CDR3 contains 14 residues. V was clipped by 0 bases and J by 9 bases; unmatched bases: 2. This CDR3 reads CASSLGLAGPEQFF. The CDR3 DNA reads TGTGCCAGCAGCTTGGGACTAGCGGGGCCTGAGCAGTTCTTC.

CDR3 amino acids: CASSQGTGGEAFF. The CDR3 DNA is TGTGCCAGCAGCCAAGGAACGGGCGGTGAAGCTTTCTTT. The V gene is TRBV3-1, the J gene TRBJ1-1; D unclear. Germline V CDR1 and CDR2: LGHDT, YNNKEL (reference sequence). The CDR3 is made up of 13 amino acids. Trimming removed 1 base at V and 7 bases at J, with 10 bases between. The whole variable domain, filled in from reference TRBV3-1 and TRBJ1-1, reads DTAVSQTPKYLVTQMGNDKSIKCEQNLGHDTMYWYKQDSKKFLKIMFSYNNKELIINETVPNRFSPKSPDKAHLNLHINSLELGDSAVYFCASSQGTGGEAFFGQGTRLTVV.

The genes are TRBV20-1 and TRBJ1-4, with D hard to call. Per germline, CDR1 DFQATT and CDR2 SNEGSKA (reference sequence). The CDR3 has 13 residues. V dropped 5 bases and J dropped 3 bases, with 10 bases sitting between them. CDR3 DNA sequence: TGCAGTGCTCAAGGGTGGCCTAATGAAAAACTGTTTTTT. Translated: CSAQGWPNEKLFF.